These T cell receptor beta chains were read from a single sample in a study of blood T cell repertoires in COVID-19. Measured with immunoSEQ multiplex PCR; TCRdb has only the in-frame clones, and not every one. This repertoire shows roughly 40,000 clones, around 85% found once; its top ten account for around 31%. The sample was peripheral blood. The origin of the receptors is a woman over 75 with acute or convalescent COVID-19. CDR3s include the opening cysteine and the closing phenylalanine or tryptophan. Fields, in order: clone size, CDR3 length, D gene, V gene, J gene, CDR3 DNA, CDR3 protein. The D gene is left open where the match is weak. Size is stated for part of the rows, as once, few or many counts, or as a class when the clone is expanded.

>.|14|TRBD2|TRBV11-3|TRBJ2-3
TGTGCCAGCAGCATTGGGACTAGTCCAGATACGCAGTATTTT
CASSIGTSPDTQYF
>.|13|.|TRBV5-6|TRBJ1-5
TGTGCCAGCAGCCCGAGCCCGGAGCGACCCCAGCATTTT
CASSPSPERPQHF
>once|13|.|TRBV4-2|TRBJ2-2
TGTGCCAGCAGCCGGACATACACCGGGGAGCTGTTTTTT
CASSRTYTGELFF
>.|18|TRBD2|TRBV24-1|TRBJ2-1
TGTGCCACCAGTGATTCCGGACTAGCGGGAGAATTTAACAATGAGCAGTTCTTC
CATSDSGLAGEFNNEQFF
>few|16|TRBD2|TRBV3-1/TRBV3-2|TRBJ2-1
TGTGCCAGCAGCCAAGATAGGCTAGCGGGAGGCAATGAGCAGTTCTTC
CASSQDRLAGGNEQFF
>.|14|.|TRBV7-2|TRBJ1-1
TGTGCCAGCAGCCCTCAGGGCCTAACAGGAGAAGCTTTCTTT
CASSPQGLTGEAFF
>.|14|TRBD1|TRBV28|TRBJ2-7
TGTGCCAGCAGCAGCCGGGACAGGGGGCGCGAGCAGTACTTC
CASSSRDRGREQYF
>.|13|TRBD1|TRBV15|TRBJ2-7
TGTGCCACCAGCTCCGACAGGGGCTACGAGCAGTACTTC
CATSSDRGYEQYF
>few|12|.|TRBV12-5|TRBJ1-1
TGTGCTAGTGGGTCCCAGGGTTCTGAAGCTTTCTTT
CASGSQGSEAFF
>.|13|TRBD1|TRBV12-3/TRBV12-4|TRBJ1-2
TGTGCCAGCAGAAAACAGGGGTACTATGGCTACACCTTC
CASRKQGYYGYTF
>.|18|TRBD2|TRBV5-4|TRBJ2-5
TGTGCCAGCAGCTTGGCCCCCTGGAGCGGGGGCTTCCAAGAGACCCAGTACTTC
CASSLAPWSGGFQETQYF
>.|16|TRBD2|TRBV4-2|TRBJ2-7
TGTGCCAGCAGCCAAGTTTCGGCGGGAGGATCCTACGAGCAGTACTTC
CASSQVSAGGSYEQYF
>.|14|TRBD2|TRBV7-2|TRBJ2-1
TGTGCCAGCACCGACGGACTAGCGGGGAATGAGCAGTTCTTC
CASTDGLAGNEQFF
>.|13|.|TRBV7-8|TRBJ2-1
TGTGCCAGCAGCTTATCAGACTACAATGAGCAGTTCTTC
CASSLSDYNEQFF
>.|12|.|TRBV5-6|TRBJ2-1
TGTGCCAGCAGCTCTTCAGCGGGCCAGCAGTTCTTC
CASSSSAGQQFF
>.|16|.|TRBV7-6|TRBJ1-1
TGTGCCAGCAGCCCAGCTCCTCAGGGTCGGAACACTGAAGCTTTCTTT
CASSPAPQGRNTEAFF
>.|15|.|TRBV27|TRBJ2-1
TGTGCCAGCAGTTTGTGGCTTGGTGTAAACAATGAGCAGTTCTTC
CASSLWLGVNNEQFF
>few|14|.|TRBV5-1|TRBJ1-1
TGCGCCAGCAATAGGGCGGGACCCAACACTGAAGCTTTCTTT
CASNRAGPNTEAFF
>.|16|TRBD2|TRBV3-1/TRBV3-2|TRBJ2-1
TGTGCCAGCAGCCAAGTGAGACTAGCGGACCTCAATGAGCAGTTCTTC
CASSQVRLADLNEQFF
>.|14|.|TRBV7-9|TRBJ2-1
TGTGCCAGCAGCTTAGTATCTCGGGGGAGAGAGCAGTTCTTC
CASSLVSRGREQFF
>once|16|TRBD1|TRBV28|TRBJ1-2
TGTGCCAGCAGCCCAGGACAGGGGGCCTCTAGCTATGGCTACACCTTC
CASSPGQGASSYGYTF
>.|15|TRBD2|TRBV5-1|TRBJ2-3
TGCGCCACCAGGACTAGCGGCGCTAGCACAGATACGCAGTATTTT
CATRTSGASTDTQYF
>.|14|.|TRBV2|TRBJ2-3
TGTGCCAGCAGTGTCGTCAGGGGCACAGATACGCAGTATTTT
CASSVVRGTDTQYF
>.|14|TRBD1|TRBV10-3|TRBJ1-5
TGTGCCATCAGTGGGGGAACAGGGGGGCAGCCCCAGCATTTT
CAISGGTGGQPQHF
>.|15|.|TRBV19|TRBJ2-1
TGTGCCAGTAGCCAGGCGGCGGGAAAGATTAATGAGCAGTTCTTC
CASSQAAGKINEQFF
>.|13|.|TRBV18|TRBJ1-1
TGTGCCAGCTCACTTCCTAGGAACACTGAAGCTTTCTTT
CASSLPRNTEAFF
>few|15|.|TRBV4-1|TRBJ2-5
TGCGCCAGCACACGGGGGCAGGGGGTCATAGAGACCCAGTACTTC
CASTRGQGVIETQYF
>few|17|.|TRBV21-1|TRBJ2-5
TGTGCCAGCAGCAAAGTTGCTGGACAACCGTACCAAGAGACCCAGTACTTC
CASSKVAGQPYQETQYF
>.|17|.|TRBV11-2|TRBJ2-1
TGTGCCAGCAGCTTAGAGGAGGCTACCAAAGGGTACAATGAGCAGTTCTTC
CASSLEEATKGYNEQFF
>.|14|.|TRBV5-1|TRBJ2-7
TGCGCCAGCAACCCCCTAACAGGGGAGGACGAGCAGTACTTC
CASNPLTGEDEQYF
>.|16|.|TRBV7-8|TRBJ2-1
TGTGCCAGCAGCTTAAGAGGGGGTCCAGCTGGGGGTGAGCAGTTCTTC
CASSLRGGPAGGEQFF
>.|14|.|TRBV25-1|TRBJ1-1
TGTGCCAGCAGGGACAGACGACCTGGGGCTGAAGCTTTCTTT
CASRDRRPGAEAFF
>.|13|.|TRBV10-1|TRBJ1-5
TGCGCCAGCAGTGACTGGGAGGGCCAGCCCCAGCATTTT
CASSDWEGQPQHF
>.|12|.|TRBV2|TRBJ2-7
TGTGCCAGCAGGGCCGATGACTACGAGCAGTACTTC
CASRADDYEQYF
>.|15|TRBD2|TRBV5-1|TRBJ2-1
TGCGCCAGCAGCTTGCAGACTAGCGGATACAATGAGCAGTTCTTC
CASSLQTSGYNEQFF
>.|16|.|TRBV14|TRBJ2-2
TGTGCCAGCAGCTTCTTTCGAGCGACGAACACCGGGGAGCTGTTTTTT
CASSFFRATNTGELFF
>.|16|TRBD2|TRBV27|TRBJ2-2
TGTGCCAGCAGTTTGACCGGGAGGGTGAACACCGGGGAGCTGTTTTTT
CASSLTGRVNTGELFF
>.|15|TRBD2|TRBV5-6|TRBJ2-4
TGTGCCAGCAGCCTCGGGGGGGCCCGAGGAAACATTCAGTACTTC
CASSLGGARGNIQYF
>few|15|TRBD2|TRBV10-3|TRBJ2-1
TGTGCCATCAGTGATTATAGCGGGAGAGTGAATGAGCAGTTCTTC
CAISDYSGRVNEQFF
>.|13|.|TRBV11-2|TRBJ1-5
TGTGCCAGCAGCTTAGATCTCTATCAGCCCCAGCATTTT
CASSLDLYQPQHF
>.|15|TRBD1|TRBV5-1|TRBJ1-4
TGCGCCAGCAGCTCCCAGGGGGCGCAAAGGGAAAAACTGTTTTTT
CASSSQGAQREKLFF
>.|14|TRBD1|TRBV5-6|TRBJ1-1
TGTGCCAGCAGCTTGGGACAGGGGAACGCTGAAGCTTTCTTT
CASSLGQGNAEAFF
>.|15|.|TRBV7-2|TRBJ2-7
TGTGCCAGCAGCTCACCAACAGGGAACCCCTACGAGCAGTACTTC
CASSSPTGNPYEQYF
>.|15|.|TRBV19|TRBJ2-7
TGTGCCAGTAGTATATCCGGGGATAGCTCCTACGAGCAGTACTTC
CASSISGDSSYEQYF
>.|15|TRBD1|TRBV7-9|TRBJ2-1
TGTGCCAGCAGCGGGGGACAGGGCTTCTACAATGAGCAGTTCTTC
CASSGGQGFYNEQFF
>.|16|.|TRBV5-1|TRBJ2-7
TGCGCCAGCGGCGGGGATGTCAGCGGGCCCCAGGGCGAGCAGTACTTC
CASGGDVSGPQGEQYF
>.|14|.|TRBV7-2|TRBJ1-5
TGTGCCAGCAGCCCCAGTTATAGCAATCAGCCCCAGCATTTT
CASSPSYSNQPQHF
>.|14|.|TRBV19|TRBJ1-2
TGTGCCAGTAGTACCCACGACAGGAACTATGGCTACACCTTC
CASSTHDRNYGYTF
>.|16|TRBD1|TRBV11-2|TRBJ2-1
TGTGCCAGCAGCTTTGAAACCGGGACAGTCGGACATGAGCAGTTCTTC
CASSFETGTVGHEQFF
>.|15|.|TRBV10-2|TRBJ1-5
TGCGCCAGCAGGCGAGGACCGGGAGGTGATCAGCCCCAGCATTTT
CASRRGPGGDQPQHF
>few|14|TRBD1|TRBV4-1|TRBJ1-1
TGCGCCAGCAGCACACAGGGGATGAACACTGAAGCTTTCTTT
CASSTQGMNTEAFF